Below are 12 T cell receptor beta chains sequenced from a single sample in a study of T-cell memory formation after mild COVID-19. TCRdb processed the 5' RACE reads anew with MiXCR; each CDR3 protein has one entry. The data show hundreds of thousands of distinct CDR3 sequences, approximately 15% seen once. Sequenced sample: PBMCs or a T cell subset sorted from them (not recorded which). The receptors here all came from a man younger than 35 who had mild COVID-19 (a few samples of this study predate the infection). Cell type and time point are not known.

A few counts support this clonotype. This chain links TRBV7-2 with TRBJ1-5; 7 nucleotides line up with TRBD1. This CDR3 has 13 residues. CDR1 and CDR2 (germline): SGHTA, FQGNSA. The ends lost 6 bases at V and 5 bases at J; junction bases unmatched: 4. DNA for the CDR3: TGTGCCAGCAGTGGACAGGCGGATCAGCCCCAGCATTTT. Translated: CASSGQADQPQHF.

In this sample, this clonotype turned up a few times. This chain uses TRBV11-1 with TRBJ2-1; 12 bases match TRBD2. The CDR3 spans 16 residues. Germline V gives CDR1 SGHAT, CDR2 FQDESV (reference sequence). J lost 7 bases, V lost 5 bases, and 9 bases had no gene match. The CDR3 sequence: CASSPRLAGAKNEQFF. The CDR3 bases are TGTGCCAGCAGCCCACGACTAGCGGGGGCTAAAAATGAGCAGTTCTTC.

This clonotype has ten or more counts. J is TRBJ2-1 and V is TRBV2, with TRBD2 identical over 8 bases. Unmatched junction bases numbered 13, after V lost 5 bases and J lost 7 bases. Germline-derived CDR1 and CDR2 are SNHLY and FYNNEI. This CDR3 contains 16 residues. CDR3 sequence (DNA): TGTGCCAGCAGTTATCCGGGACTAGGTGGGGTGAATGAGCAGTTCTTC. Translation gives CASSYPGLGGVNEQFF.

This clonotype was detected only a few times. The V and J genes are TRBV10-3 and TRBJ2-7; 9 nucleotides agree with TRBD1. V was pared by 3 bases and J by 3 bases, with 6 bases of the junction left unmatched. The CDR3 runs to 15 residues. CDR1 is ENHRY and CDR2 is SYGVKD in the germline V gene. Here the CDR3 reads CAISDPGQGGYEQYV. CDR3 nucleotide sequence: TGTGCCATCAGTGACCCGGGACAGGGTGGCTACGAGCAGTACGTC.

The V gene is TRBV6-4, the J gene TRBJ2-7; TRBD2 aligns across 9 bases. Germline V gene sequence: CDR1 MRHNA, CDR2 SNTAGT. The CDR3 runs to 15 residues. The ends lost 6 bases at V and 1 base at J; junction bases unmatched: 7. CDR3 DNA sequence: TGTGCCAGCAGGCCCCTAGCGGGGCCGTCCTACGAGCAGTACGTC. Translation: CASRPLAGPSYEQYV.

The chain employs TRBV20-1 and TRBJ1-3; D remains ambiguous. The length of the CDR3 is 13 residues. Germline assignment: CDR1 DFQATT and CDR2 SNEGSKA (reference sequence). V was pared by 3 bases and J by 4 bases, with 10 bases between. Here the CDR3 reads CSARGSLGNTIYF. The CDR3 DNA reads TGCAGTGCTAGGGGCAGCCTAGGAAACACCATATATTTT.

This clonotype has a handful of counts. V and J are TRBV6-1 and TRBJ2-3, with D uncertain. Deletions cut 5 bases from V and 5 bases from J, with 14 bases between. This CDR3 comprises 14 residues. Germline V gene sequence: CDR1 MNHNS, CDR2 SASEGT. CDR3 sequence: CASSPFDGEDTQYF. CDR3 nucleotide sequence: TGTGCCAGCAGTCCGTTTGATGGGGAAGATACGCAGTATTTT.

This clonotype was found a few times. The chain uses TRBV5-1 and TRBJ2-1, with 13 bases fitting TRBD2. Germline values: CDR1 SGHRS, CDR2 YFSETQ. The V segment lost 3 bases and the J segment 8 bases; nucleotides outside the gene matches: 8. This CDR3 has 16 residues. The CDR3 DNA is TGCGCCAGCAGCTCCCTTACTAGCGGGGGGGCACATGAGCAGTTCTTC. This gives the protein CASSSLTSGGAHEQFF.

This clonotype has just a few counts. The rearrangement uses TRBV5-1 and TRBJ1-4, with TRBD1 matching 8 bases. V lost 4 bases and J lost 6; bases outside the gene matches: 5. This CDR3 is 14 amino acids long. The germline V gene has CDR1 SGHRS and CDR2 YFSETQ. CDR3 sequence: CASSRGTGDEKLFF. The DNA for the CDR3 is TGCGCCAGCAGCCGAGGGACAGGAGATGAAAAACTGTTTTTT.

This clonotype has at least ten counts. This chain links TRBV6-5 with TRBJ2-7; 10 bases line up with TRBD1. The V gene's germline CDR1 is MNHEY and CDR2 SVGAGI. The CDR3 length is 13 residues. V lost 6 bases to trimming and J lost 5 bases; unmatched junction nucleotides: 4. CDR3 sequence reads: CASRRQGANEQYF. The DNA for the CDR3 is TGTGCCAGCAGACGACAGGGGGCTAACGAGCAGTACTTC.

The sample holds a few counts of this clonotype. The chain has TRBV9 and TRBJ1-1; weak D call: TRBD1 (5 bases). CDR3 length: 13 amino acids. Trimming left V 10 bases short and J 5 bases short, with 18 bases between. Germline assignment: CDR1 SGDLS and CDR2 YYNGEE. The CDR3 spells CASATGVETEAFF. For the CDR3, the DNA is TGTGCCTCAGCGACGGGGGTCGAGACTGAAGCTTTCTTT.

This clonotype occurred many times. The chain couples TRBV4-1 to TRBJ2-3, with 11 positions matching TRBD2. With 7 bases clipped from V and 4 bases from J, the junction kept 4 bases outside the gene matches. This CDR3 is 14 amino acids long. Germline V gene data show CDR1 as MGHRA and CDR2 as YSYEKL. The CDR3 sequence is CASNSGGGPDTQYF. Here the CDR3 DNA reads TGCGCCAGCAATAGCGGGGGGGGCCCAGATACGCAGTATTTT.